This passage covers 8 T cell receptor beta chains from one sample sequenced in a study of cytomegalovirus exposure and HLA in healthy donors. Primers for the PCR totalled 60 Vbeta and 13 Jbeta. Generated by immunoSEQ multiplex PCR, the TCRdb table keeps only in-frame clones and is missing some. The profile shows about 250,000 clones, 92% of them singletons. The sample comprised PBMCs. These receptors originate from a girl aged 2-10 years in good health and CMV-seronegative.

V and J are TRBV5-1 and TRBJ2-5, with D possibly being TRBD2 (6 bases). The V end lost 1 base, the J end lost 5 bases, and 12 bases lay between the germline ends. The CDR3 spans 14 residues. The germline CDR1 and CDR2 sequences are SGHRS and YFSETQ. CDR3 sequence: CASSLTLRGETQYF. The CDR3 nucleotides read TGCGCCAGCAGCTTGACGTTACGGGGGGAGACCCAGTACTTC.

This chain links TRBV6-5 with TRBJ2-7; tentative D call: TRBD1 (6 bases). The CDR3 runs 12 residues. Trimming shortened V by 8 bases and J by 1 base, and 9 bases separated the two germline ends. Looked up from germline, CDR1 is MNHEY and CDR2 is SVGAGI. The CDR3 bases are TGTGCCAGCCGTCAGGGGTCCTACGAGCAGTACTTC. It yields the protein CASRQGSYEQYF.

The chain joins TRBV29-1 to TRBJ2-3; D unresolved. The germline V gene encodes CDR1 SQVTM and CDR2 ANQGSEA. Between the trimmed V and J ends, which lost 4 bases and 0 bases, there was a span of 8 bases. The CDR3 covers 13 residues. For the CDR3, the DNA is TGCAGCGTTGCCGGGTACAGCACAGATACGCAGTATTTT. As protein: CSVAGYSTDTQYF.

V is TRBV4-1 and J is TRBJ2-5, with D hard to call. The J call may be faulty, since TRBJ2-7 better matches the DNA end. The CDR3 sequence is 13 residues long. In germline, CDR1 is MGHRA, CDR2 YSYEKL. The CDR3 region is CASSQGLSYEQYF. DNA for the CDR3: TGCGCCAGCAGCCAAGGACTCTCCTACGAGCAGTACTTC.

CDR3 nucleotide sequence: TGCGCCAGCAGCTTGACCAGGGACACCGGGGAGCTGTTTTTT. Translated: CASSLTRDTGELFF. This chain connects TRBV5-1 to TRBJ2-2; TRBD1 might be the D (5 bases). The CDR3 sequence is 14 residues long. Germline CDR1 SGHRS, CDR2 YFSETQ. V dropped 1 base and J dropped 3 bases, with 7 bases sitting between them.

The chain links TRBV1 to TRBJ1-5; TRBD1 reflects the table's D call only, with no check against the DNA. TRBV1 is listed as a pseudogene. This CDR3 spans 15 amino acids. For the CDR3, the DNA is TGCACCAGCAGACCACAGGGAAGCCACAATCAGCCCCAGCATTTT. Its translation is CTSRPQGSHNQPQHF.

The genes are TRBV30 and TRBJ1-5; D is perhaps TRBD1 (6 bases). With 3 bases removed from V and 0 bases from J, the gap between germline ends came to 12 bases. In germline, CDR1 is GTSNPN, CDR2 SVGIG (reference sequence). The CDR3 is 15 amino acids. The CDR3 sequence: CAWSTGLYSNQPQHF. Here the CDR3 DNA reads TGTGCCTGGAGCACAGGGTTGTATAGCAATCAGCCCCAGCATTTT.

The CDR3: CATSPHRPLRWYEQYF. DNA for the CDR3: TGTGCCACCAGCCCCCACAGACCCCTCAGGTGGTACGAGCAGTACTTC. The chain has TRBV15 and TRBJ2-7; D uncertain. The CDR3 is 16 residues long. The V gene lost 5 bases and the J gene lost 4 bases, with 21 bases spanning the gap. Germline CDR1 LNHNV, CDR2 YYDKDF (reference sequence).